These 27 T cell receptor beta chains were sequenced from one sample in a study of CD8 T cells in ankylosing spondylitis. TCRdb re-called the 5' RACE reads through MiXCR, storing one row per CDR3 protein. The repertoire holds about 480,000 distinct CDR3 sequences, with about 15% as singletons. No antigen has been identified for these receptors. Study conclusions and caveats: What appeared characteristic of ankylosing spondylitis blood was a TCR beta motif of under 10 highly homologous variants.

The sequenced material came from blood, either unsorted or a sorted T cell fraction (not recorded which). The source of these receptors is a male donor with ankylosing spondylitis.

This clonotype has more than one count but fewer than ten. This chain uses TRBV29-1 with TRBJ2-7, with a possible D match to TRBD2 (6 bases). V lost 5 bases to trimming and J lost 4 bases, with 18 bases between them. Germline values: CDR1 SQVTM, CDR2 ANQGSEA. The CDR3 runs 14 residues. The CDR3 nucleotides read TGCAGCGTTTCCGGGCGGGGCGCGGGGTACGAGCAGTACTTC. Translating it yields CSVSGRGAGYEQYF.

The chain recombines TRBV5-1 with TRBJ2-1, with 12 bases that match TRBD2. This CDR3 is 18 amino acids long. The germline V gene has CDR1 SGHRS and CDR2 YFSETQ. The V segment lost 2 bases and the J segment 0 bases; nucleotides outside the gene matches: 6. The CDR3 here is CASSFGLAGYSSYNEQFF. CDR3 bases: TGCGCCAGCAGCTTCGGACTAGCGGGATACAGCTCCTACAATGAGCAGTTCTTC.

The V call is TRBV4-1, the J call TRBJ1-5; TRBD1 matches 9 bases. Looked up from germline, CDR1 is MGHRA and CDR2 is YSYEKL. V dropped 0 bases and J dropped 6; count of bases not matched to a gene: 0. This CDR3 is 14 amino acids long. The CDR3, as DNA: TGCGCCAGCAGCCAAGAGACAGGGGGTCAGCCCCAGCATTTT. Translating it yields CASSQETGGQPQHF.

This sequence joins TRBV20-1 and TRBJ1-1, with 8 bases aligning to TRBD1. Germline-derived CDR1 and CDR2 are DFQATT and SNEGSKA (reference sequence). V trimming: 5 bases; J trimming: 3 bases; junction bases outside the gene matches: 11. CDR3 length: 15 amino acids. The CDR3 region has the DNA TGCAGTGCTTACCGGACAGGGCAGGGGCACACTGAAGCTTTCTTT. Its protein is CSAYRTGQGHTEAFF.

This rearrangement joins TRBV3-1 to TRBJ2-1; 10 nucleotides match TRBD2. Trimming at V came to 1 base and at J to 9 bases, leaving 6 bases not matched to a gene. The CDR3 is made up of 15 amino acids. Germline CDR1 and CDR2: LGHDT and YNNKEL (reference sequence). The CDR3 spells CASSQGGLAAAEQFF. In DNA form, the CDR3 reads TGTGCCAGCAGCCAAGGTGGACTAGCGGCGGCTGAGCAGTTCTTC.

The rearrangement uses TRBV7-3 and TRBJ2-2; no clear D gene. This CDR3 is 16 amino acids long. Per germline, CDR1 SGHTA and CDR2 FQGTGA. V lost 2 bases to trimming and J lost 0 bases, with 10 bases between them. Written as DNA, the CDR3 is TGTGCCAGCAGCTTAGGTGGCAGCGCGAACACCGGGGAGCTGTTTTTT. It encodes CASSLGGSANTGELFF.

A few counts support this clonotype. The CDR3 nucleotides read TGCGCCAGCAGCCAAGATCTCTCCGATTTCCGGGGCCGGTATTACTCCTACGAGCAGTACTTC. This translates into CASSQDLSDFRGRYYSYEQYF. The chain employs TRBV4-1 and TRBJ2-7, with D perhaps TRBD1 or TRBD2 (5 bases each). Trimming shortened V by 0 bases and J by 0 bases, and 27 bases separated the two germline ends. The CDR3 consists of 21 residues. Germline V gene lookup returns CDR1 MGHRA and CDR2 YSYEKL.

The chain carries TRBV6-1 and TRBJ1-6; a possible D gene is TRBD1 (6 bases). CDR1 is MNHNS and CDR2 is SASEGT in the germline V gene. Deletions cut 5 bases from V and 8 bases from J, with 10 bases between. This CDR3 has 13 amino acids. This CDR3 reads CASSQRTDSPLHF. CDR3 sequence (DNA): TGTGCCAGCAGTCAAAGGACAGATTCACCCCTCCACTTT.

CDR3: CASSQPTGGGRGYTF. CDR3 sequence (DNA): TGCGCCAGCAGCCAACCTACTGGGGGAGGGCGGGGCTACACCTTC. The chain joins TRBV4-1 to TRBJ1-2; tentatively, D is TRBD1 (5 bases). V was cut by 2 bases and J by 8 bases, with 18 bases left in between. The CDR3 spans 15 residues. Germline V lookup: CDR1 MGHRA, CDR2 YSYEKL.

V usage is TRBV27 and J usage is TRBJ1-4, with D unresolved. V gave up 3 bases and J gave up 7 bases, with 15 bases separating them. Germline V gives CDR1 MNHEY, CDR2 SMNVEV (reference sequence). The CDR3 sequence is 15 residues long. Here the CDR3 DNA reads TGTGCCAGCAGTTTTGCCCAACATCGGACTGAAAAACTGTTTTTT. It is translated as CASSFAQHRTEKLFF.

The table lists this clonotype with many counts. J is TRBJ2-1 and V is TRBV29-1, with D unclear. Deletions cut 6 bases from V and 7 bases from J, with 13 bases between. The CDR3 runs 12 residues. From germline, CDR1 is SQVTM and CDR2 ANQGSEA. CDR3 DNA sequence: TGCAGCGTGAACCCTACCGGGAATGAGCAGTTCTTC. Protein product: CSVNPTGNEQFF.

CDR3 amino acids: CASSQSGTGGEKLFF. The CDR3 bases are TGTGCCAGCAGCCAGTCCGGGACAGGGGGAGAAAAACTGTTTTTT. This chain joins TRBV12-3 or TRBV12-4 and TRBJ1-4; 11 bases are a match to TRBD1. V lost 6 bases, J lost 8 bases, and 8 bases stayed unmatched. The length of the CDR3 is 15 residues.

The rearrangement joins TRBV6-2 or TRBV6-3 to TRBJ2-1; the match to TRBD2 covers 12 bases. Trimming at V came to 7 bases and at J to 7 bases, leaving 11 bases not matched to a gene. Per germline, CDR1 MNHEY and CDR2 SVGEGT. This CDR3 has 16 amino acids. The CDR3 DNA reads TGTGCCAGCAACGGGGGGACTAGCGGGTACCAAAATGAGCAGTTCTTC. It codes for CASNGGTSGYQNEQFF.

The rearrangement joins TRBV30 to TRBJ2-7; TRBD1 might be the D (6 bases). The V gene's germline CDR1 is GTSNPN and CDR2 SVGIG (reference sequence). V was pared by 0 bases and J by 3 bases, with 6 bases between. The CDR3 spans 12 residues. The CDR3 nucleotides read TGTGCCTGGAGTGTACAGGGCTACGAGCAGTACTTC. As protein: CAWSVQGYEQYF.

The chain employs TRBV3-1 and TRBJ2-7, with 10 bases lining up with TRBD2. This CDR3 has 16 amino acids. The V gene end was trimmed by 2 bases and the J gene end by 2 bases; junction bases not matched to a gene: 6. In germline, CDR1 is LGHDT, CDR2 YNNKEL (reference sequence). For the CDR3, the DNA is TGTGCCAGCAGCCAAAGTTGGACTAGCGGAACCTACGAGCAGTACTTC. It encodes CASSQSWTSGTYEQYF.

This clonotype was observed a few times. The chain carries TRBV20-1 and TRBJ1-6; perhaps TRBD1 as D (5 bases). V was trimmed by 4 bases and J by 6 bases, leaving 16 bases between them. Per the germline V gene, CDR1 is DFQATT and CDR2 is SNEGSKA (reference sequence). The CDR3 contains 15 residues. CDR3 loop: CSAINGKGANSPLHF. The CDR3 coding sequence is TGCAGTGCTATCAACGGCAAAGGGGCTAATTCACCCCTCCACTTT.

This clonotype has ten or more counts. The CDR3 protein is CASSPEGGYGYTF. For the CDR3, the DNA is TGTGCCAGCAGCCCCGAGGGGGGATACGGCTACACCTTC. The genes are TRBV12-3 or TRBV12-4 and TRBJ1-2, with a possible D match to TRBD1 (6 bases). Trimming left V 6 bases short and J 8 bases short, with 16 bases between. The CDR3 consists of 13 residues.

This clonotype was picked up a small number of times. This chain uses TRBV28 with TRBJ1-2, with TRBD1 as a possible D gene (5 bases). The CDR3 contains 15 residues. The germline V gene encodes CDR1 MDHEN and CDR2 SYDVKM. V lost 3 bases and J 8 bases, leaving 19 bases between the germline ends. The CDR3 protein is CASSLSAGRGKGYTF. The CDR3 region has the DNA TGTGCCAGCAGTTTGTCGGCAGGGCGGGGTAAAGGCTACACCTTC.

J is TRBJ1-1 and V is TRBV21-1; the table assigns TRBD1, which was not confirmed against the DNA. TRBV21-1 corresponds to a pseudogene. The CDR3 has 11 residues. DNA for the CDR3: TGTGCCAGCTACGGCGGCGCCGAAGCTTTCTTT. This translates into CASYGGAEAFF.

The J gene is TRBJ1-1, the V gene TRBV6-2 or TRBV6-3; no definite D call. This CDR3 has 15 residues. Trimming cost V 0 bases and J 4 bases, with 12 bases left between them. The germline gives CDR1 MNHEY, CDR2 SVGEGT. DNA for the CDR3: TGTGCCAGCAGTTACTCACCGGGGTACAGCACTGAAGCTTTCTTT. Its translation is CASSYSPGYSTEAFF.

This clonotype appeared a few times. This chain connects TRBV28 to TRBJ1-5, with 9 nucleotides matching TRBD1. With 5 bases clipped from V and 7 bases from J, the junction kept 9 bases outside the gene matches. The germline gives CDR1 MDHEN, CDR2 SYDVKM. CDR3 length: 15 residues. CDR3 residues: CASSPGTGFLQPQHF. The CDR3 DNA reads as TGTGCCAGCAGTCCCGGGACAGGGTTCCTCCAGCCCCAGCATTTT.

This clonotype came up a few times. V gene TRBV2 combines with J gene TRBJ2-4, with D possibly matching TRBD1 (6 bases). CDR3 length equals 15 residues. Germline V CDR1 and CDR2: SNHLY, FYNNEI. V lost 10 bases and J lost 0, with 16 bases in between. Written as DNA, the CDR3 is TGTGCCACCGGACAGTTTAACCTAGCCAAAAACATTCAGTACTTC. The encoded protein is CATGQFNLAKNIQYF.

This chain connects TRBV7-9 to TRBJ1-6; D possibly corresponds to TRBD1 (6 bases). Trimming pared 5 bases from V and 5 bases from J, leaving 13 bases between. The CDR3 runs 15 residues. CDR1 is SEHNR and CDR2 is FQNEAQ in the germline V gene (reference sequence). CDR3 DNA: TGTGCCAGCAGCGGAACCCAGGGGAATAATTCACCCCTCCACTTT. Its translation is CASSGTQGNNSPLHF.

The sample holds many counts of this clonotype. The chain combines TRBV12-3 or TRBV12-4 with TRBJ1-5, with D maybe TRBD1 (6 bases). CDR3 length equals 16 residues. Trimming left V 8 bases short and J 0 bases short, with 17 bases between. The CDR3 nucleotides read TGTGCCAGCTTGATGGCAGGGACAAATAGCAATCAGCCCCAGCATTTT. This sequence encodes CASLMAGTNSNQPQHF.

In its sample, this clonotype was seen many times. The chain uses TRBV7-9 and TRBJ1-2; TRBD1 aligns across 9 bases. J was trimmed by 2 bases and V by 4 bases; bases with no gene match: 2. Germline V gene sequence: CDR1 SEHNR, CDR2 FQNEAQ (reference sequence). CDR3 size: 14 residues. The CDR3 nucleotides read TGTGCCAGCAGCTGGGGACAGGGAAACTATGGCTACACCTTC. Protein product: CASSWGQGNYGYTF.

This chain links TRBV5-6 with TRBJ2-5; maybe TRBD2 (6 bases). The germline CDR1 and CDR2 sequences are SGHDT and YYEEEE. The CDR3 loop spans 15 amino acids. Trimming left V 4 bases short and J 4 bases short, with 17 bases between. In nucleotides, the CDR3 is TGTGCCAGCAGCATATACTCTCTGGGAGGAGAGACCCAGTACTTC. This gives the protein CASSIYSLGGETQYF.

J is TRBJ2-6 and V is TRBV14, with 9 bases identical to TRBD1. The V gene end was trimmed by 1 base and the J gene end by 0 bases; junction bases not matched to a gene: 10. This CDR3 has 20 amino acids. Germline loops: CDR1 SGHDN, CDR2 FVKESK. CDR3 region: CASSQVLGQGSFSGANVLTF. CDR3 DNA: TGTGCCAGCAGCCAAGTTTTGGGACAGGGTAGCTTCTCTGGGGCCAACGTCCTGACTTTC.